This paragraph covers one T cell receptor beta chain sequence. The entry originates in a study of blood T cell repertoires in COVID-19. Per the original methods: Estimation of nucleated cell counts was performed using reference gene primer amplification. Data came from immunoSEQ multiplex PCR; TCRdb stores just in-frame clones and leaves some out. That table supplies the V and J calls and clone size; D and trimming were determined from the DNA. This table holds almost 90,000 clones, 80% to 95% found once. Seattle enrolled patients during active infection and tracked them longitudinally. Trimming removed 6 bases from V and 0 bases from J, with 14 bases in between. CDR1 and CDR2 (germline): KGHSH, LQKENI. The CDR3 extends over 15 amino acids.

This rearrangement joins TRBV18 to TRBJ1-1; D gene uncertain. The receptor was derived from a man younger than 35 with COVID-19, enrolled during active disease. Sequencing was carried out using peripheral blood. The CDR3 spells CASSRGGQLNTEAFF. The CDR3 DNA reads as TGTGCCAGCTCCCGCGGAGGGCAGCTGAACACTGAAGCTTTCTTT. Looking up the rest from reference TRBV18 and TRBJ1-1 gives the full variable domain: NAGVMQNPRHLVRRRGQEARLRCSPMKGHSHVYWYRQLPEEGLKFMVYLQKENIIDESGMPKERFSAEFPKEGPSILRIQQVVRGDSAAYFCASSRGGQLNTEAFFGQGTRLTVV.